What follows are 18 T cell receptor beta chains derived from one specimen sequenced in a study of shared clonotypes between healthy human individuals. Sequencing was performed with immunoSEQ multiplex PCR; in TCRdb, only in-frame clones are kept and a portion is missing. Of about 1 million clones in the sample, approximately 68% were seen once. The material sequenced was memory CD4+ T cells sorted from blood. Subset reported: CD45RA-negative fraction. Receptor source: a man younger than 35 in good health.

The chain couples TRBV6-1 to TRBJ2-2; unclear D gene. From germline, CDR1 is MNHNS and CDR2 SASEGT. V was shortened by 2 bases and J by 5 bases, with 9 bases between the two germline ends. CDR3 length: 14 amino acids. The CDR3 DNA sequence: TGTGCCAGCAGTGAAATTGCCGGTACCGGGGAGCTGTTTTTT. Residues: CASSEIAGTGELFF.

Details on this clone: At the DNA level, this CDR3 is encoded by other sequences in the same sample as well. This rearrangement joins TRBV18 to TRBJ2-2, with D unclear. V was trimmed by 3 bases and J by 0 bases, leaving 8 bases between them. Germline-derived CDR1 and CDR2 are KGHSH and LQKENI. The CDR3 runs 15 residues. In nucleotides, the CDR3 is TGTGCCAGCTCACCTCCGATACCGAACACCGGGGAGCTGTTTTTT. Protein: CASSPPIPNTGELFF. Supplemented by reference TRBV18 and TRBJ2-2, the full variable domain reads NAGVMQNPRHLVRRRGQEARLRCSPMKGHSHVYWYRQLPEEGLKFMVYLQKENIIDESGMPKERFSAEFPKEGPSILRIQQVVRGDSAAYFCASSPPIPNTGELFFGEGSRLTVL.

The chain has TRBV5-1 and TRBJ1-6; D remains unclear. Germline V gene data show CDR1 as SGHRS and CDR2 as YFSETQ. V was trimmed by 0 bases and J by 5 bases, leaving 3 bases between them. This CDR3 region has 13 residues. CDR3 in DNA: TGCGCCAGCAGCTTGGCGGATAATTCACCCCTCCACTTT. It encodes CASSLADNSPLHF. Full variable domain (rest looked up from reference TRBV5-1 and TRBJ1-6): KAGVTQTPRYLIKTRGQQVTLSCSPISGHRSVSWYQQTPGQGLQFLFEYFSETQRNKGNFPGRFSGRQFSNSRSEMNVSTLELGDSALYLCASSLADNSPLHFGNGTRLTVT.

The rearrangement uses TRBV5-1 and TRBJ2-7; 9 bases are a match to TRBD1. With 0 bases clipped from V and 6 bases from J, the junction kept 4 bases outside the gene matches. Per germline, CDR1 SGHRS and CDR2 YFSETQ. CDR3 length: 14 residues. The CDR3 here is CASSLETGGGEQYF. The DNA for the CDR3 is TGCGCCAGCAGCTTGGAAACAGGGGGCGGCGAGCAGTACTTC.

The V call is TRBV6-6, the J call TRBJ1-1; D unclear. Trimming left V 2 bases short and J 1 base short, with 11 bases between. The CDR3 spans 15 residues. The germline gives CDR1 MNHNY, CDR2 SVGAGI (reference sequence). The CDR3 is CASSYLGRKNTEAFF. CDR3 DNA: TGTGCCAGCAGTTACCTTGGACGGAAGAACACTGAAGCTTTCTTT.

At least ten counts were recorded for this clone. The chain couples TRBV19 to TRBJ1-6; D is uncertain. The CDR3 covers 14 residues. Between the trimmed V and J ends, which lost 3 bases and 8 bases, there was a span of 11 bases. The V gene's germline CDR1 is LNHDA and CDR2 SQIVND (reference sequence). The CDR3: CASSIQVGDSPLHF. Written as DNA, the CDR3 is TGTGCCAGTAGTATTCAGGTTGGGGATTCACCCCTCCACTTT.

This clone was detected once. This chain connects TRBV7-2 to TRBJ2-2; no definite D call. The CDR3 is 17 residues long. Trimming removed 1 base at V and 6 bases at J, with 18 bases between. CDR1 is SGHTA, CDR2 FQGNSA, per germline. The CDR3 protein is CASSLVFPLRVSGELFF. DNA for the CDR3: TGTGCCAGCAGCTTAGTTTTCCCCCTAAGGGTGTCCGGGGAGCTGTTTTTT.

The rearrangement links TRBV7-9 to TRBJ2-5; D is perhaps TRBD1 or TRBD2 (5 bases each). V lost 3 bases and J 5 bases, leaving 13 bases between the germline ends. The CDR3 runs 14 residues. Germline V gene lookup returns CDR1 SEHNR and CDR2 FQNEAQ (reference sequence). The chain's CDR3 is CASSLSGTVETQYF. In nucleotides, the CDR3 is TGTGCCAGCAGCTTGTCCGGGACGGTCGAGACCCAGTACTTC.

This chain links TRBV27 with TRBJ2-7; 9 nucleotides line up with TRBD1. After removal of 5 bases from V and 6 bases from J, the junction contained 11 bases not matched to a gene. Germline V gene lookup returns CDR1 MNHEY and CDR2 SMNVEV (reference sequence). This CDR3 spans 15 amino acids. This CDR3 is CASSPVAQGAREQYF. The CDR3, as DNA: TGTGCCAGCAGTCCCGTTGCACAGGGGGCTCGCGAGCAGTACTTC.

The chain links TRBV10-1 to TRBJ2-7; D possibly corresponds to TRBD1 (6 bases). Germline CDR1 reads WNHNN; CDR2 reads SYGVQD (reference sequence). There are 13 residues in the CDR3. Between the trimmed V and J ends, which lost 6 bases and 0 bases, there was a span of 9 bases. The CDR3 nucleotides are TGCGCCAGCAGCCCGGGACACTCCTACGAGCAGTACTTC. It encodes CASSPGHSYEQYF.

This clone was seen once. This chain uses TRBV15 with TRBJ1-4; no reliable D call. Germline assignment: CDR1 LNHNV and CDR2 YYDKDF (reference sequence). Trimming stripped 9 bases from V and 2 bases from J, with 16 bases between. There are 15 residues in the CDR3. CDR3 DNA: TGTGCCACTCAAGCCCCAGGAGGGACTAATGAAAAACTGTTTTTT. As protein: CATQAPGGTNEKLFF.

This CDR3 is CASGRMVGEQFF. In DNA form, the CDR3 reads TGTGCCAGCGGACGGATGGTTGGTGAGCAGTTCTTC. The rearrangement uses TRBV7-2 and TRBJ2-1; D not certain. V shed 8 bases and J shed 9 bases, with 14 bases lying between them. The CDR3 loop spans 12 amino acids. From germline, CDR1 is SGHTA and CDR2 FQGNSA.

The chain uses TRBV7-9 and TRBJ2-7; D might be TRBD1 (6 bases). CDR1 is SEHNR and CDR2 is FQNEAQ in the germline V gene (reference sequence). Trimming cost V 5 bases and J 5 bases, with 28 bases left between them. This CDR3 is built from 18 residues. CDR3 sequence: CASSPAQWWQGNSDEQYF. The CDR3, as DNA: TGTGCCAGCAGCCCAGCTCAGTGGTGGCAGGGGAATAGCGACGAGCAGTACTTC. Using reference TRBV7-9 and TRBJ2-7 for the parts outside the CDR3, the full variable domain is DTGVSQNPRHKITKRGQNVTFRCDPISEHNRLYWYRQTLGQGPEFLTYFQNEAQLEKSRLLSDRFSAERPKGSFSTLEIQRTEQGDSAMYLCASSPAQWWQGNSDEQYFGPGTRLTVT.

This chain links TRBV9 with TRBJ1-6; TRBD1 matches at 9 bases. The V gene end was trimmed by 2 bases and the J gene end by 7 bases; junction bases not matched to a gene: 4. The CDR3 length is 15 residues. CDR1 and CDR2 (germline): SGDLS, YYNGEE. This chain's CDR3 is CASSVRDRVNSPLHF. The CDR3 DNA reads as TGTGCCAGCAGCGTCCGGGACAGGGTCAATTCACCCCTCCACTTT. The entire variable domain, with the rest obtained from reference TRBV9 and TRBJ1-6, is as follows: DSGVTQTPKHLITATGQRVTLRCSPRSGDLSVYWYQQSLDQGLQFLIQYYNGEERAKGNILERFSAQQFPDLHSELNLSSLELGDSALYFCASSVRDRVNSPLHFGNGTRLTVT.

For this clone: One base away lies a much larger clone, so this may be a sequencing read error. The identical CDR3 is also encoded by other nucleotide sequences in the sample. The CDR3 loop reads CASSKGQGNSGANVLTF. For the CDR3, the DNA is TGTGCCAGTAGTAAGGGACAGGGAAACTCTGGGGCCAACGTCCTGACTTTC. J is TRBJ2-6 and V is TRBV19, with 9 bases identical to TRBD1. Trimming at V came to 4 bases and at J to 0 bases, leaving 4 bases not matched to a gene. Germline CDR1 LNHDA, CDR2 SQIVND (reference sequence). CDR3 size: 17 residues.

In DNA, the CDR3 is TGTGCCAGCTCACCGACTCGGGGCAGGGTCCCATCACCCCTCCACTTT. Its protein product is CASSPTRGRVPSPLHF. This sequence joins TRBV18 and TRBJ1-6; a possible D gene is TRBD1 (5 bases). This CDR3 region has 16 residues. Germline-derived CDR1 and CDR2 are KGHSH and LQKENI. V lost 3 bases and J lost 10, with 19 bases in between.

In regard to this clone: Other DNA sequences in this sample translate to the same CDR3. This chain links TRBV5-1 with TRBJ1-1; perhaps TRBD1 as D (6 bases). Germline assignment: CDR1 SGHRS and CDR2 YFSETQ. The CDR3 loop spans 14 amino acids. Trimming pared 2 bases from V and 2 bases from J, leaving 10 bases between. The CDR3 sequence is CASSLQGTNTEAFF. In nucleotides, the CDR3 is TGCGCCAGCAGCTTACAGGGAACCAACACTGAAGCTTTCTTT.

This clone was seen a single time. This chain joins TRBV10-3 and TRBJ2-1; D is perhaps TRBD1 (6 bases). Germline loops: CDR1 ENHRY, CDR2 SYGVKD. The CDR3 consists of 15 residues. V lost 0 bases and J lost 7, with 13 bases in between. CDR3 nucleotide sequence: TGTGCCATCAGTGAGTCGACTGGGACACGAAATGAGCAGTTCTTC. This translates into CAISESTGTRNEQFF.